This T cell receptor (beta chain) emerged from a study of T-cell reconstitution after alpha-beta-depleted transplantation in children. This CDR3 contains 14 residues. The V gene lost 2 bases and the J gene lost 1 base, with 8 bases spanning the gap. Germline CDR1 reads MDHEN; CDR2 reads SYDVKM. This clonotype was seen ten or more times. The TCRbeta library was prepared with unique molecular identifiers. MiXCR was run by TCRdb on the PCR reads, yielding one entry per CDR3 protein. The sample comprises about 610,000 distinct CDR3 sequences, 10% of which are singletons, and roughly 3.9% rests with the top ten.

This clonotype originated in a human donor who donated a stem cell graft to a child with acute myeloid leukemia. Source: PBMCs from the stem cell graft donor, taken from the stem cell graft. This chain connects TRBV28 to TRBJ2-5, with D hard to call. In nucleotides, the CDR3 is TGTGCCAGCAGTTTAAGGCGGACCCAAGAGACCCAGTACTTC. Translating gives CASSLRRTQETQYF.